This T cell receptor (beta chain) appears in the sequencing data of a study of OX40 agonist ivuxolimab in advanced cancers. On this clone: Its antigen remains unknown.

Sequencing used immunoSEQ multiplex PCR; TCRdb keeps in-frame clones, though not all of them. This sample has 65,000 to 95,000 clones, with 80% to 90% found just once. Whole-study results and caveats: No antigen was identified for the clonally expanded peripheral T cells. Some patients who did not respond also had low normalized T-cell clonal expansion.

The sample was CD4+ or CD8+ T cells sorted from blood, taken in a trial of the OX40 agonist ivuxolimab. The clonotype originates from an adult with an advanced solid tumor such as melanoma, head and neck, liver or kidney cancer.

CDR3 coding DNA: TGTGCCACCAGCAGAGAGGCTAGCGGGAGTGGCACAGATACGCAGTATTTT. Its protein is CATSREASGSGTDTQYF. The chain employs TRBV15 and TRBJ2-3, with 10 nucleotides matching TRBD2. The CDR3 extends over 17 amino acids. Germline CDR1 LNHNV, CDR2 YYDKDF (reference sequence). V gave up 0 bases and J gave up 1 base; unmatched junction bases: 4.